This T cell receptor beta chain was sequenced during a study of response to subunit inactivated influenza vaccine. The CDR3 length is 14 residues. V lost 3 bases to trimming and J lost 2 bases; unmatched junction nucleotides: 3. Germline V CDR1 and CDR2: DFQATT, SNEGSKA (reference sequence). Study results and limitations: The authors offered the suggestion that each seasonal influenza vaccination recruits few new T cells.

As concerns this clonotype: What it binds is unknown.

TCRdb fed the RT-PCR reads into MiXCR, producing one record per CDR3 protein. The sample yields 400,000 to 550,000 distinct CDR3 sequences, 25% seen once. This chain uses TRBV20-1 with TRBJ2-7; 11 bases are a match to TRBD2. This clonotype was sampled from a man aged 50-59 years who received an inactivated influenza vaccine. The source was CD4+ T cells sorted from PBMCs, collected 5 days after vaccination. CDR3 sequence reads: CSASASGGTYEQYF. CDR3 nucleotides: TGCAGTGCTAGCGCTAGCGGGGGGACCTACGAGCAGTACTTC.